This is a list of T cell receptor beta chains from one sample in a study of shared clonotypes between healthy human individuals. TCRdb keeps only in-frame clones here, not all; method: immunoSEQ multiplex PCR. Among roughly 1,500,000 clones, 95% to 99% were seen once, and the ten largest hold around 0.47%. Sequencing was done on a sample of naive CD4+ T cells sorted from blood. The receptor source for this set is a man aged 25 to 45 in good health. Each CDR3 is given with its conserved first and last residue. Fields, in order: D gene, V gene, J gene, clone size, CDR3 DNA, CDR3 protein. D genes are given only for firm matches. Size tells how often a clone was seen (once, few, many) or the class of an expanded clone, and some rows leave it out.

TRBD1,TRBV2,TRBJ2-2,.,TGTGCCAGCACTAGGACAGGGGCTAACACCGGGGAGCTGTTTTTT,CASTRTGANTGELFF
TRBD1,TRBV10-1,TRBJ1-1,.,TGCGCCAGCGGGGACAGGGGTGGTGAAGCTTTCTTT,CASGDRGGEAFF
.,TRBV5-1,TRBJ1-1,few,TGCGCCAGCAGCTTCGGGGGGAACACTGAAGCTTTCTTT,CASSFGGNTEAFF
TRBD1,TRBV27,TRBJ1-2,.,TGTGCCAGCAGCTACAGGGGCTCCTATGGCTACACCTTC,CASSYRGSYGYTF
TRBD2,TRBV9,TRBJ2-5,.,TGTGCCAGCAGCGCAGGGACTAGCGCCCAAGAGACCCAGTACTTC,CASSAGTSAQETQYF
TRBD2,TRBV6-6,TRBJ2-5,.,TGTGCCAGCAGACTAGCGGGAGGTGGGGAGACCCAGTACTTC,CASRLAGGGETQYF
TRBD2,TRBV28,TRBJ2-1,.,TGTGCCAGCATTGGACTAGCGGGAGGGCAGTTCTTC,CASIGLAGGQFF
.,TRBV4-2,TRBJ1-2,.,TGTGCCAGCAGCCAAGAACCGGGATCGTATGGCTACACCTTC,CASSQEPGSYGYTF
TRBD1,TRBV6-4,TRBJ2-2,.,TGTGCCAGCAGTGATACAGGGGTGAACACCGGGGAGCTGTTTTTT,CASSDTGVNTGELFF
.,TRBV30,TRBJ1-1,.,TGTGCCTGGAAGCGACAGGCCGAAGCTTTCTTT,CAWKRQAEAFF
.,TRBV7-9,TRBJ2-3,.,TGTGCCAGCAGCTTAGTGGGGGTAACCACAGATACGCAGTATTTT,CASSLVGVTTDTQYF
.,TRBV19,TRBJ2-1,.,TGTGCCAGTAGTCCGGTAGCAGGAAGCTCCTACAATGAGCAGTTCTTC,CASSPVAGSSYNEQFF
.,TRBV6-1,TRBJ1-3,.,TGTGCCAGCAGTGACGCTAGCTCTGGAAACACCATATATTTT,CASSDASSGNTIYF
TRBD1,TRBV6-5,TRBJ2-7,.,TGTGCCAGCAGACCGGGACAGGGGGCTATCGAGCAGTACTTC,CASRPGQGAIEQYF
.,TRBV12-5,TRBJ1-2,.,TGTGCTAGTGGTTTGACTTCCGGGATACTTAACTATGGCTACACCTTC,CASGLTSGILNYGYTF
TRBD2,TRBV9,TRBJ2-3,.,TGTGCCAGCAGCGTAGGACTAGCGGGAGGCCGTGGGGAAGATACGCAGTATTTT,CASSVGLAGGRGEDTQYF
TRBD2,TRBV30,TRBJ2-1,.,TGTGCCTGGAGTGTACGACTAGCGGGACAAAATGAGCAGTTCTTC,CAWSVRLAGQNEQFF
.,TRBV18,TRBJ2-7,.,TGTGCCAGCTCACCGCTCCGGGGGTCTGGCTACGAGCAGTACTTC,CASSPLRGSGYEQYF
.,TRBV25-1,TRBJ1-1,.,TGTGCCAGCAGTCGACGTGATAGGGCAGTGGGCTCTGAAGCTTTCTTT,CASSRRDRAVGSEAFF
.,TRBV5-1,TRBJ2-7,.,TGCGCCAGCAGCCGGACGGACACCTACGAGCAGTACTTC,CASSRTDTYEQYF
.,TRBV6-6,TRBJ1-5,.,TGTGCCAGCAGACCCAGGGAGGGTCAGCCCCAGCATTTT,CASRPREGQPQHF
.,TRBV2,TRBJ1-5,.,TGTGCCAGCACCGGACAGTGGTTGGAGCCCCAGCATTTT,CASTGQWLEPQHF
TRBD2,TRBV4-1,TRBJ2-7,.,TGCGCCAGCAGCCCATGGGCTAGCGGGAGGTACGAGCAGTACTTC,CASSPWASGRYEQYF
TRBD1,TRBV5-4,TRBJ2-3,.,TGTGCCAGCAGCCCGAGTCCTCGTCGACAGGGATCCACAGATACGCAGTATTTT,CASSPSPRRQGSTDTQYF
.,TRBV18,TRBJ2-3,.,TGTGCCAGCTCACCACCGGGATGGTGGGGTACCCCCACAGATACGCAGTATTTT,CASSPPGWWGTPTDTQYF
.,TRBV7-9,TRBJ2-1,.,TGTGCCAGCAGCTCCCATGGATTGGAAGGGGATGAGCAGTTCTTC,CASSSHGLEGDEQFF
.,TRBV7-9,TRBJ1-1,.,TGTGCCAGCACCCTCGCAGGCGGCCTTGCCTCGAACACTGAAGCTTTCTTT,CASTLAGGLASNTEAFF
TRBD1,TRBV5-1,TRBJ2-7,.,TGCGCCAGCAGCCTCCCGGGACAGGGTCGGGGCGAGCAGTACTTC,CASSLPGQGRGEQYF
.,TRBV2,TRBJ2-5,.,TGTGCCAGCAGATTGGGACACCGCGCGGGGGAGACCCAGTACTTC,CASRLGHRAGETQYF
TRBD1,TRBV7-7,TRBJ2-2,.,TGTGCTAGCAGCGAACTCACAGGGGCCGGGGAGCTGTTTTTT,CASSELTGAGELFF
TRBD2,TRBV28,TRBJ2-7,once,TGTGCCAGCAGTTTATTTGGGACTAGCTCCTACGAGCAGTACTTC,CASSLFGTSSYEQYF
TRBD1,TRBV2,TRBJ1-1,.,TGTGCCAGCAGTGCTAGAGGGACAGAAACGAGAACTGAAGCTTTCTTT,CASSARGTETRTEAFF
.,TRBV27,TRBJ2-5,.,TGTGCCAGCAGTTTATCGCCCCCTAGGACAGGGCCCTGGACTAGCCAAGAGACCCAGTACTTC,CASSLSPPRTGPWTSQETQYF
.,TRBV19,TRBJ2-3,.,TGTGCCAGTAGTATCGCGGCGCCCACAGATACGCAGTATTTT,CASSIAAPTDTQYF
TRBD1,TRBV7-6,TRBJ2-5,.,TGTGCCAGCAGAGCAGGGGGCGCCGGGACCCAGTACTTC,CASRAGGAGTQYF
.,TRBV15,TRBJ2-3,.,TGTGCCACCAGCACGCAACTTCGAGATCCGTATTTT,CATSTQLRDPYF
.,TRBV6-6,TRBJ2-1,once,TGTGCCAGCAGTTACTCGCTAGCCTTAGCGGCCAATGAGCAGTTCTTC,CASSYSLALAANEQFF
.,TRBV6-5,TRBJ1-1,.,.,CASSFGPGNTEAFF
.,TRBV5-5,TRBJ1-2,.,TGTGCCAGCAGCTTGTGGCCCGGGACGGATGGCTACACCTTC,CASSLWPGTDGYTF
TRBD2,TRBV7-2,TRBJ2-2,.,TGTGCCAGCAGCCGCCCGGGCGGGAGTTTCACCGGGGAGCTGTTTTTT,CASSRPGGSFTGELFF
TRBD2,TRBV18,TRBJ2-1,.,TGTGCCAGCTCACCTTTAGCGGGTGTCTCCTACAATGAGCAGTTCTTC,CASSPLAGVSYNEQFF
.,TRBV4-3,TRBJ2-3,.,TGCGCCAGCAGCCGGGAGGTTTTGGGGCTAGCTTTGGGGGATACGCAGTATTTT,CASSREVLGLALGDTQYF
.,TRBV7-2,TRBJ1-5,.,TGTGCCAGCAGCTACAAGGGAGATCAGCCCCAGCATTTT,CASSYKGDQPQHF
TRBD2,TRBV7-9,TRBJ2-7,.,TGTGCCAGCAGCTTAGTTTCGAGTGGACTAGCGGTATACGAGCAGTACTTC,CASSLVSSGLAVYEQYF
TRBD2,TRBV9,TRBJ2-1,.,TGTGCCAGCAGCGAGAATAGCGGGAAGCAGTTCTTC,CASSENSGKQFF
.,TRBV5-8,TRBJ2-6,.,TGTGCCAGCAGCTTGAGGGGGTCCGGGGCCAACGTCCTGACTTTC,CASSLRGSGANVLTF
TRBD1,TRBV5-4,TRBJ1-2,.,TGTGCCAGCAGCCGCATCCCCGGGACAGGTAGCTATGGCTACACCTTC,CASSRIPGTGSYGYTF
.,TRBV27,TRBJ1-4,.,TGTGCCAGCAGTTTATTTACAGGTGAAAAACTGTTTTTT,CASSLFTGEKLFF
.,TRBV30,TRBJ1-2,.,TGTGCCTGGACCCAGGGGCCCGGTGGCTACACCTTC,CAWTQGPGGYTF
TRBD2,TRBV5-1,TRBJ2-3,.,TGCGCCAGCCGGGAGGGCCCAGATACGCAGTATTTT,CASREGPDTQYF
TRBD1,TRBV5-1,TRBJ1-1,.,TGCGCCAGCAGCATCCAGACAGGGGGGATGAACACTGAAGCTTTCTTT,CASSIQTGGMNTEAFF
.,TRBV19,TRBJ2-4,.,TGTGCCAGTAGCCCCCAGGGAGGTGTCTCCGGAAACATTCAGTACTTC,CASSPQGGVSGNIQYF
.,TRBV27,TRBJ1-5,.,TGTGCCAGCAGCCATGCGGGCAATCAGCCCCAGCATTTT,CASSHAGNQPQHF
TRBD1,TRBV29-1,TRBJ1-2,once,TGCAGCGTTGAAGGCGGGGAGACAGGGGTCTATGGCTACACCTTC,CSVEGGETGVYGYTF
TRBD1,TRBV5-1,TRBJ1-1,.,TGCGCCAGCAGTTGGACAGGAGTGAACACTGAAGCTTTCTTT,CASSWTGVNTEAFF